The 3 T cell receptor beta chains presented below share a single source sample, sequenced in a study of T cells after yellow fever vaccination. One entry per CDR3 protein results from TCRdb running MiXCR on the 5' RACE reads. This sample carries 350,000 to 450,000 distinct CDR3 sequences, approximately 5.7% of them seen once, and the ten largest clones take approximately 15%. The sequencing here drew on PBMCs, taken 5 days after the yellow fever booster vaccination. These receptor sequences come from a man aged 30 to 45 who received the YFV17D yellow fever vaccine.

The V call is TRBV6-1, the J call TRBJ1-3, with unresolved D. Germline values: CDR1 MNHNS, CDR2 SASEGT. V gave up 5 bases and J gave up 0 bases, with 14 bases separating them. This CDR3 contains 16 residues. The CDR3: CASSPTRLNSGNTIYF. CDR3 nucleotide sequence: TGTGCCAGCAGTCCGACCCGACTGAACTCTGGAAACACCATATATTTT.

This clonotype appeared a few times. The gene calls are TRBV12-3 or TRBV12-4 and TRBJ2-1; no firm D call. Trimming cost V 6 bases and J 4 bases, with 22 bases left between them. The CDR3 loop spans 17 amino acids. CDR3 in amino acids: CASSILWVPPTYNEQFF. CDR3 nucleotide sequence: TGTGCCAGCAGCATCCTCTGGGTCCCCCCGACTTACAATGAGCAGTTCTTC.

This clonotype was recorded a few times. The CDR3 nucleotides are TGCAGTGCTAGAAGTAGCAGTTCGGTGCAAGAGACCCAGTACTTC. Its translation is CSARSSSSVQETQYF. The V gene is TRBV20-1, the J gene TRBJ2-5; D gene uncertain. Germline CDR1 and CDR2: DFQATT and SNEGSKA (reference sequence). The CDR3 consists of 15 residues. Trimming removed 2 bases at V and 2 bases at J, with 15 bases between.